The 25 T cell receptor beta chains below come from one sample, sequenced in a study of cytomegalovirus exposure and HLA in healthy donors. Amplification used 60 Vbeta primers and 13 Jbeta primers. TCRdb's copy holds only in-frame clones and misses some; the assay was immunoSEQ multiplex PCR. The sample has approximately 130,000 clones, approximately 89% seen once. Input material: PBMCs. The receptor set was obtained from a woman aged 30 to 39 in good health and CMV-seropositive.

The chain recombines TRBV19 with TRBJ2-7; D may be TRBD2 (5 bases). There are 12 residues in the CDR3. Trimming removed 7 bases at V and 2 bases at J, with 9 bases between. The germline CDR1 and CDR2 sequences are LNHDA and SQIVND (reference sequence). The CDR3 DNA reads TGTGCCAGTAAGTGGAGGCCCTACGAGCAGTACTTC. The encoded protein is CASKWRPYEQYF.

This clone was counted a single time. Different DNA sequences within this sample yield the same CDR3. The CDR3: CASSVVDSFRVGYTF. In DNA form, the CDR3 reads TGTGCCAGCAGCGTAGTCGACAGCTTTAGGGTTGGCTACACCTTC. The rearrangement joins TRBV9 to TRBJ1-2; weak D call: TRBD1 (5 bases). The CDR3 has 15 residues. Trimming removed 0 bases from V and 7 bases from J, with 16 bases in between. The germline V gene has CDR1 SGDLS and CDR2 YYNGEE.

This sequence joins TRBV28 and TRBJ1-1; no clear D. V was clipped by 4 bases and J by 3 bases, with 12 bases between them. CDR3 length: 14 residues. Germline values: CDR1 MDHEN, CDR2 SYDVKM. Here the CDR3 DNA reads TGTGCCAGCAGTTACTCTATCGCGGACACTGAAGCTTTCTTT. This sequence encodes CASSYSIADTEAFF.

The chain employs TRBV7-9 and TRBJ1-2, with 8 bases identical to TRBD1. V dropped 5 bases and J dropped 1; count of bases not matched to a gene: 9. The CDR3 sequence is 16 residues long. Per the germline V gene, CDR1 is SEHNR and CDR2 is FQNEAQ (reference sequence). The CDR3 is CASSPGTGPINYGYTF. Written as DNA, the CDR3 is TGTGCCAGCAGCCCCGGGACAGGACCGATTAACTATGGCTACACCTTC.

The DNA of the CDR3 is TGTGCCAGCAGCTTCGACAGGGAAGAGACCCAGTACTTC. It yields the protein CASSFDREETQYF. The chain carries TRBV11-2 and TRBJ2-5; 7 nucleotides match TRBD1. The CDR3 has 13 residues. Germline lookup yields CDR1 SGHAT and CDR2 FQNNGV. The trim removed 3 bases at V and 3 bases at J, leaving 1 base unmatched.

This rearrangement joins TRBV23-1 to TRBJ2-3; 7 bases line up with TRBD2. TRBV23-1 is an ORF, and what it does is uncertain. Trimming at V came to 5 bases and at J to 8 bases, leaving 16 bases not matched to a gene. The CDR3 totals 16 residues. CDR3 bases: TGCGCCAGCAGTAGGAGCGGGATGGGAGGGAGGGGTACGCAGTATTTT. It is translated as CASSRSGMGGRGTQYF.

The chain recombines TRBV28 with TRBJ2-7; no clear D. The V gene's germline CDR1 is MDHEN and CDR2 SYDVKM. V shed 5 bases and J shed 4 bases, with 6 bases lying between them. CDR3 size: 11 residues. The CDR3 DNA reads TGTGCCAGCAGTGTCCTATACGAGCAGTACTTC. Residues: CASSVLYEQYF.

The chain couples TRBV4-1 to TRBJ2-3; 7 bases match TRBD2. The trim removed 5 bases at V and 2 bases at J, leaving 7 bases unmatched. The CDR3 consists of 15 residues. Germline CDR1 reads MGHRA; CDR2 reads YSYEKL. DNA of the CDR3: TGCGCCAGCAGCTCTGAGCGGGGATACACAGATACGCAGTATTTT. Its protein is CASSSERGYTDTQYF.

This clone came up a few times. The J gene is TRBJ2-3, the V gene TRBV9; 13 bases are a match to TRBD2. The trim removed 0 bases at V and 6 bases at J, leaving 7 bases unmatched. The CDR3 has 17 amino acids. The V gene's germline CDR1 is SGDLS and CDR2 YYNGEE. CDR3 in amino acids: CASSVGGGTSGTDTQYF. CDR3 bases: TGTGCCAGCAGCGTAGGGGGTGGGACTAGCGGGACTGATACGCAGTATTTT.

The genes are TRBV19 and TRBJ1-1, with 7 nucleotides matching TRBD1. CDR3 length: 14 residues. Germline assignment: CDR1 LNHDA and CDR2 SQIVND (reference sequence). The trim removed 5 bases at V and 1 base at J, leaving 4 bases unmatched. The CDR3 DNA is TGTGCCAGTAGTCGGACAGGAACGAACACTGAAGCTTTCTTT. It encodes CASSRTGTNTEAFF.

The chain joins TRBV18 to TRBJ1-4; no firm D call. Trimming removed 1 base from V and 4 bases from J, with 7 bases in between. Germline lookup yields CDR1 KGHSH and CDR2 LQKENI. The length of the CDR3 is 14 residues. The CDR3 region is CASSPQTVNEKLFF. The CDR3, as DNA: TGTGCCAGCTCACCACAAACAGTTAATGAAAAACTGTTTTTT. The full variable domain, in which reference TRBV18 and TRBJ1-4 provide the parts outside the CDR3, is NAGVMQNPRHLVRRRGQEARLRCSPMKGHSHVYWYRQLPEEGLKFMVYLQKENIIDESGMPKERFSAEFPKEGPSILRIQQVVRGDSAAYFCASSPQTVNEKLFFGSGTQLSVL.

This sequence joins TRBV5-8 and TRBJ2-1; 10 positions match TRBD1. V lost 3 bases and J lost 5; bases outside the gene matches: 5. Germline lookup yields CDR1 SGHTS and CDR2 YDEGEE. The CDR3 is 15 residues long. Here the CDR3 DNA reads TGTGCCAGCAGCTCCGGGACAGGGGACCACAATGAGCAGTTCTTC. Its translation is CASSSGTGDHNEQFF.

This chain connects TRBV4-1 to TRBJ2-3; D unclear. Germline V lookup: CDR1 MGHRA, CDR2 YSYEKL. The CDR3 is made up of 14 amino acids. The V gene lost 1 base and the J gene lost 2 bases, with 7 bases spanning the gap. In nucleotides, the CDR3 is TGCGCCAGCAGCCAAGGCCCTATCACAGATACGCAGTATTTT. Protein: CASSQGPITDTQYF.

V usage is TRBV4-2 and J usage is TRBJ2-3, with 7 bases identical to TRBD2. Germline CDR1 reads LGHNA; CDR2 reads YNFKEQ. J was trimmed by 9 bases and V by 0 bases; bases with no gene match: 12. This CDR3 has 16 amino acids. The CDR3 loop reads CASSQEEASGLGTQYF. In DNA, the CDR3 is TGTGCCAGCAGCCAAGAGGAAGCTAGCGGACTCGGGACGCAGTATTTT.

The V and J genes are TRBV6-1 and TRBJ1-5; TRBD1 is a possible D gene (5 bases). The CDR3 extends over 15 amino acids. V was clipped by 4 bases and J by 3 bases, with 13 bases between them. CDR1 is MNHNS and CDR2 is SASEGT in the germline V gene. CDR3 nucleotide sequence: TGTGCCAGCAGTGCTGCGGGGGGGGTCAATCAGCCCCAGCATTTT. Translating gives CASSAAGGVNQPQHF.

This clone occurred once. The chain couples TRBV9 to TRBJ1-5; the D is unclear. Germline CDR1 reads SGDLS; CDR2 reads YYNGEE. The CDR3 contains 13 residues. V lost 0 bases and J lost 6, with 7 bases in between. This chain's CDR3 is CASSVDEAQPQHF. The CDR3 coding sequence is TGTGCCAGCAGCGTAGATGAGGCTCAGCCCCAGCATTTT.

This clone was picked up a small number of times. This chain connects TRBV9 to TRBJ2-7, with unresolved D. Germline CDR1 SGDLS, CDR2 YYNGEE. V shed 0 bases and J shed 11 bases, with 15 bases lying between them. This CDR3 contains 13 residues. CDR3 in DNA: TGTGCCAGCAGCGTAGATTGGAGTTCTGCCGAGTACTTC. It is translated as CASSVDWSSAEYF.

The genes are TRBV30 and TRBJ2-1, with 10 positions matching TRBD2. With V trimmed by 1 base and J by 0 bases, 9 bases remained unmatched. Germline loops: CDR1 GTSNPN, CDR2 SVGIG (reference sequence). There are 18 residues in the CDR3. CDR3 sequence (DNA): TGTGCCTGGAGTGGGGATAGCGGGGGGACGAGCTCCTACAATGAGCAGTTCTTC. Translated: CAWSGDSGGTSSYNEQFF.

The chain recombines TRBV6-1 with TRBJ2-5; D is uncertain. CDR1 and CDR2 from the germline V gene are MNHNS and SASEGT. CDR3 length equals 14 residues. Trimming took off 2 bases at V and 0 bases at J, with 7 bases between the two ends. The CDR3 sequence is CASSESYYQETQYF. The CDR3 DNA sequence: TGTGCCAGCAGTGAATCCTACTACCAAGAGACCCAGTACTTC.

The chain combines TRBV19 with TRBJ1-2, with a weak D call TRBD1 (6 bases). CDR3 length: 13 residues. Trimming pared 6 bases from V and 4 bases from J, leaving 12 bases between. CDR1 and CDR2 (germline): LNHDA, SQIVND (reference sequence). The CDR3 sequence: CASSPLGGYGYTF. The CDR3 region has the DNA TGTGCCAGTAGCCCACTAGGGGGCTATGGCTACACCTTC.

This clone was detected only once. The V and J genes are TRBV5-1 and TRBJ2-1; weak D call: TRBD2 (5 bases). This CDR3 is 16 amino acids long. Germline V CDR1 and CDR2: SGHRS, YFSETQ. V lost 0 bases and J lost 3, with 13 bases in between. The CDR3 is CASSLASGSNYNEQFF. The CDR3 region has the DNA TGCGCCAGCAGCTTGGCCTCGGGATCTAACTACAATGAGCAGTTCTTC.

This chain links TRBV9 with TRBJ2-3, with D possibly being TRBD2 (6 bases). Deletions cut 4 bases from V and 3 bases from J, with 12 bases between. CDR3 length: 14 amino acids. Germline V CDR1 and CDR2: SGDLS, YYNGEE. The CDR3 sequence is CASSFRDFTDTQYF. The DNA of the CDR3 is TGTGCCAGCAGCTTCAGGGACTTTACAGATACGCAGTATTTT.

The rearrangement uses TRBV6-6 and TRBJ1-5; 9 bases map to TRBD1. The CDR3 consists of 16 residues. The trim removed 4 bases at V and 6 bases at J, leaving 10 bases unmatched. Germline CDR1 MNHNY, CDR2 SVGAGI (reference sequence). This CDR3 reads CASSLSGQGRGQPQHF. CDR3 DNA sequence: TGTGCCAGCAGTTTGTCCGGACAGGGGAGAGGTCAGCCCCAGCATTTT.

V is TRBV19 and J is TRBJ1-5; D not certain. The V gene lost 3 bases and the J gene lost 0 bases, with 3 bases spanning the gap. The germline V gene encodes CDR1 LNHDA and CDR2 SQIVND (reference sequence). This CDR3 region has 13 residues. Here the CDR3 reads CASSISSNQPQHF. The CDR3 DNA sequence: TGTGCCAGTAGTATCAGTAGCAATCAGCCCCAGCATTTT. Full variable domain (missing parts from reference TRBV19 and TRBJ1-5): DGGITQSPKYLFRKEGQNVTLSCEQNLNHDAMYWYRQDPGQGLRLIYYSQIVNDFQKGDIAEGYSVSREKKESFPLTVTSAQKNPTAFYLCASSISSNQPQHFGDGTRLSIL.

This sequence joins TRBV6-1 and TRBJ1-6; D unclear. Germline values: CDR1 MNHNS, CDR2 SASEGT. V shed 10 bases and J shed 4 bases, with 11 bases lying between them. CDR3 length: 13 residues. The CDR3 coding sequence is TGTGCCACCTATGACGGGTATAATTCACCCCTCCACTTT. Translation: CATYDGYNSPLHF.